These 3 T cell receptor beta chains were sequenced from one sample in a study of blood T cell repertoires in COVID-19. TCRdb keeps only in-frame clones here, not all; method: immunoSEQ multiplex PCR. Of 200,000 to 300,000 clones in the sample, 80% to 90% were seen once. The sample comprised peripheral blood. These receptors all come from a man under 40 with active or convalescent COVID-19.

The chain couples TRBV5-1 to TRBJ2-1; TRBD2 aligns across 15 bases. The CDR3 is 18 amino acids. Germline loops: CDR1 SGHRS, CDR2 YFSETQ. The V and J ends lost 0 bases and 8 bases, in that order; junction bases with no gene match: 9. The CDR3 nucleotides are TGCGCCAGCAGCTTGGGCCGAAGTGGACTAGCGGGAGGGGATGAGCAGTTCTTC. Its protein product is CASSLGRSGLAGGDEQFF.

This rearrangement joins TRBV6-6 to TRBJ1-1; TRBD1 agrees at 7 bases. With V trimmed by 7 bases and J by 1 base, 12 bases remained unmatched. This CDR3 has 16 amino acids. Germline-derived CDR1 and CDR2 are MNHNY and SVGAGI (reference sequence). CDR3: CASIPPRTGENTEAFF. The DNA for the CDR3 is TGTGCCAGCATCCCGCCTAGGACAGGAGAGAACACTGAAGCTTTCTTT.

In DNA, the CDR3 is TGTGCCAGCAAAGGCTGGACAGGGGACGATGAGCAGTTCTTC. It translates to CASKGWTGDDEQFF. This rearrangement joins TRBV27 to TRBJ2-1; 9 nucleotides line up with TRBD1. CDR1 and CDR2 from the germline V gene are MNHEY and SMNVEV (reference sequence). The V and J ends lost 7 bases and 8 bases, in that order; junction bases with no gene match: 9. This CDR3 spans 14 amino acids.